This is a list of T cell receptor beta chains from one sample in a study of response to subunit inactivated influenza vaccine. TCRdb processed the RT-PCR reads anew with MiXCR; each CDR3 protein has one entry. The data contain 650,000 to 800,000 distinct CDR3 sequences, more than 11% of them singletons. Sample: PBMCs from blood, taken roughly 15 days before vaccination. Receptors originate from a man between 45 and 60 years old who received an inactivated influenza vaccine. The CDR3 runs from the conserved cysteine through the conserved F or W.

v_gene: TRBV6-2/TRBV6-3; CDR3aa: CASSYPRGGTYEQYF
v_gene: TRBV30; CDR3aa: CAWSLGLAAETQYF
v_gene: TRBV6-2/TRBV6-3; CDR3aa: CASSYGAELFF
v_gene: TRBV4-2; CDR3aa: CASSQGIGQTYEQYF
v_gene: TRBV6-5; CDR3aa: CASSYSIARANYGYTF
v_gene: TRBV25-1; CDR3aa: CASSESDSRETQYF
v_gene: TRBV5-1; CDR3aa: CASSLDERGGGGIDTQYF
v_gene: TRBV24-1; CDR3aa: CATSDVQGYTGELFF
v_gene: TRBV29-1; CDR3aa: CSVMHLDRPDYGYTF
v_gene: TRBV20-1; CDR3aa: CSASPGLLNEQFF
v_gene: TRBV6-2/TRBV6-3; CDR3aa: CASRRDGSPGELFF